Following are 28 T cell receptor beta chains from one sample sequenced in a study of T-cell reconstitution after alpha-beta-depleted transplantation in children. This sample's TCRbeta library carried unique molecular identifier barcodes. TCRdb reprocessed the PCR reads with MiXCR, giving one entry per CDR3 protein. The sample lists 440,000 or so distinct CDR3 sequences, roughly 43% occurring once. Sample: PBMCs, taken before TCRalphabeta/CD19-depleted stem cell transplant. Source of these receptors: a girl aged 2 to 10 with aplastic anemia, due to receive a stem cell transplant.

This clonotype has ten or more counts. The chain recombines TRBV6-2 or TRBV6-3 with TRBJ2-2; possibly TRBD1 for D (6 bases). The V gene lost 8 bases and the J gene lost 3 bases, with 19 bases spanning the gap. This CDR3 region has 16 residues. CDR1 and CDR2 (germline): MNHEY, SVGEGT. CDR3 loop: CASHPPRGSDTGELFF. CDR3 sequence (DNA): TGTGCCAGCCACCCTCCCAGGGGAAGCGACACCGGGGAGCTGTTTTTT.

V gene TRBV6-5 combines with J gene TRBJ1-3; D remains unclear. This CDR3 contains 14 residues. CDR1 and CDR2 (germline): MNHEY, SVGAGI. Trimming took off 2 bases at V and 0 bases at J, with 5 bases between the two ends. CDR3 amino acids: CASSYAGSGNTIYF. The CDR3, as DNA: TGTGCCAGCAGTTACGCGGGCTCTGGAAACACCATATATTTT.

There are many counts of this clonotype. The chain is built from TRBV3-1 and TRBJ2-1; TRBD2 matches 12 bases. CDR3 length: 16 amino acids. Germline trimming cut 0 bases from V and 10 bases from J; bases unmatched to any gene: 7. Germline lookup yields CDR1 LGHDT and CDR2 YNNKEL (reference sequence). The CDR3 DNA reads TGTGCCAGCAGCCAAGATCGACTAGCGGGAGTTAACGAGCAGTTCTTC. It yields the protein CASSQDRLAGVNEQFF.

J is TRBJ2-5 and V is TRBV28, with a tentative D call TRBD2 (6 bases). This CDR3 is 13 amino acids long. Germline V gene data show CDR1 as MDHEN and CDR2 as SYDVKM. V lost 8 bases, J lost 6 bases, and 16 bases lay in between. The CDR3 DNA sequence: TGTGCCAGCGGCGGGGCTCGGAGTAAGACCCAGTACTTC. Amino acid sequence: CASGGARSKTQYF.

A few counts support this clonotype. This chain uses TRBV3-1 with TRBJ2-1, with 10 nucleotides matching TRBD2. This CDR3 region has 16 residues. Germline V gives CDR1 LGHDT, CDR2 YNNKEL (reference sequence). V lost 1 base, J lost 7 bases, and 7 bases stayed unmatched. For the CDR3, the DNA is TGTGCCAGCAGCCAAGTGACTCTAGCGGGAGCAAATGAGCAGTTCTTC. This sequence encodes CASSQVTLAGANEQFF.

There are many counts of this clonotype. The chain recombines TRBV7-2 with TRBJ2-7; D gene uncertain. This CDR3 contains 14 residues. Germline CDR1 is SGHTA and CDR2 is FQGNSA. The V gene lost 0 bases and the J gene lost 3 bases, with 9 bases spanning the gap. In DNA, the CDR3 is TGTGCCAGCAGCTTAGCGGGCATTAGCTACGAGCAGTACTTC. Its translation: CASSLAGISYEQYF.

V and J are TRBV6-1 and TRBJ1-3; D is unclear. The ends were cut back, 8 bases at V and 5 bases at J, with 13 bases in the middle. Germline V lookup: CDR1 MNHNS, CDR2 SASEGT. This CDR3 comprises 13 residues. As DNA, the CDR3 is TGTGCCAGCCGGCCCGCGAACCGAAACACCATATATTTT. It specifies CASRPANRNTIYF.

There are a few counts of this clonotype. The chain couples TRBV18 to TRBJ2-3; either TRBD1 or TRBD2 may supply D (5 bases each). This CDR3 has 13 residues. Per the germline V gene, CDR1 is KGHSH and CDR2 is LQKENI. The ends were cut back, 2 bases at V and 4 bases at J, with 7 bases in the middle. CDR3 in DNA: TGTGCCAGCTCACCAAGGGGAGCAGATACGCAGTATTTT. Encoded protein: CASSPRGADTQYF.

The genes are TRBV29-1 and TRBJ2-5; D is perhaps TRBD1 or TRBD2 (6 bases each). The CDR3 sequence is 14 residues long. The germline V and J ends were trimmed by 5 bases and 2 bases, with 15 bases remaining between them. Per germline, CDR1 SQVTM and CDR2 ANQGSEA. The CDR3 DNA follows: TGCAGCGTTAAAGGGAGGACAGAACAAGAGACCCAGTACTTC. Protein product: CSVKGRTEQETQYF.

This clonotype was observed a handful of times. The CDR3 DNA reads as TGCAGTGCTATCCTGGGACTAGCGGGAGTTGTGAGTACAGATACGCAGTATTTT. Translating it yields CSAILGLAGVVSTDTQYF. The chain links TRBV20-1 to TRBJ2-3; the match to TRBD2 covers 14 bases. The V and J ends lost 4 bases and 3 bases, in that order; junction bases with no gene match: 12. The CDR3 consists of 18 residues. Per germline, CDR1 DFQATT and CDR2 SNEGSKA (reference sequence).

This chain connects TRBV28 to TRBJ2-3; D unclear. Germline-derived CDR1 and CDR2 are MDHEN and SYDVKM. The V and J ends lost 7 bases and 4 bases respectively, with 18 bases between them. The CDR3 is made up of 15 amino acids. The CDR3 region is CASKKQGPLPDTQYF. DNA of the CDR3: TGTGCCAGCAAAAAGCAAGGCCCCTTGCCAGATACGCAGTATTTT.

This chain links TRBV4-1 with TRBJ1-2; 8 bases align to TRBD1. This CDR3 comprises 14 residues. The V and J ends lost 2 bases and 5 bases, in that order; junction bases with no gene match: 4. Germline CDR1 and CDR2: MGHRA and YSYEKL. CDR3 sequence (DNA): TGCGCCAGCAGCCAAAAGGACAGGGTTTATGGCTACACCTTC. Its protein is CASSQKDRVYGYTF.

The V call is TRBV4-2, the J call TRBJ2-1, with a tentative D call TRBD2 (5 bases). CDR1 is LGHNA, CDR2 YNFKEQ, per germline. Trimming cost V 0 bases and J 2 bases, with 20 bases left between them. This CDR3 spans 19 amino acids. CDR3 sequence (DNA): TGTGCCAGCAGCCAAGATAAGGGTGCTCTAGCCGCCCCCTACAATGAGCAGTTCTTC. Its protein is CASSQDKGALAAPYNEQFF.

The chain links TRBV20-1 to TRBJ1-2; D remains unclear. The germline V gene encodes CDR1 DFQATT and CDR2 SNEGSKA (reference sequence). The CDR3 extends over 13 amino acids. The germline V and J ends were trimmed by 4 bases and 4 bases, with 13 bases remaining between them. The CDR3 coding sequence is TGCAGTGCTACCAAGCCAGAGGGCTATGGCTACACCTTC. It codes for CSATKPEGYGYTF.

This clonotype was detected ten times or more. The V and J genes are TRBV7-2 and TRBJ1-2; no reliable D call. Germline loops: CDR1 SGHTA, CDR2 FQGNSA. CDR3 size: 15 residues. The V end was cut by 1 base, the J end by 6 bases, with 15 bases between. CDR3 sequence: CASSLGQFLGDGYTF. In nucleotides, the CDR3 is TGTGCCAGCAGCTTAGGGCAGTTCCTAGGCGATGGCTACACCTTC.

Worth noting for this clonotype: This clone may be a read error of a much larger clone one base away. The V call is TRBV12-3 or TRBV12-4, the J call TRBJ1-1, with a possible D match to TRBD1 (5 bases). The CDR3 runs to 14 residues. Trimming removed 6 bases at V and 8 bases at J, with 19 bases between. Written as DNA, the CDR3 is TGTGCCAGCAGCCTGTCCCGGGACTTGTTCGAAGCTTTCTTT. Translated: CASSLSRDLFEAFF.

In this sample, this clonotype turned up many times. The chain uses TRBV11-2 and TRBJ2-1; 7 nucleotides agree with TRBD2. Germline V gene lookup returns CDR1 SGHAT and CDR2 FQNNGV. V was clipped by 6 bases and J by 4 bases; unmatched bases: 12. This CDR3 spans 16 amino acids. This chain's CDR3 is CASSYTTSRAYNEQFF. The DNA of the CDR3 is TGTGCCAGCAGTTACACGACTAGCCGGGCGTACAATGAGCAGTTCTTC.

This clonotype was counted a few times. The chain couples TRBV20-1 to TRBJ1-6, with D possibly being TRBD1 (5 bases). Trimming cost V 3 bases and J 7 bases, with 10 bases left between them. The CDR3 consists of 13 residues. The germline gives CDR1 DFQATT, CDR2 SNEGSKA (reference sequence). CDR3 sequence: CSASLDSNSPLHF. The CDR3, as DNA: TGCAGTGCTAGTCTCGACAGCAATTCACCCCTCCACTTT.

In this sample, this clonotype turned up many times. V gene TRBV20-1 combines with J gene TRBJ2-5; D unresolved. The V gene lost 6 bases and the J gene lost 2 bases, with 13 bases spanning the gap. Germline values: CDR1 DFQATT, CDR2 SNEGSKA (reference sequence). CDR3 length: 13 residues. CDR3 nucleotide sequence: TGCAGTGCCCCAAGGATCTGGCAAGAGACCCAGTACTTC. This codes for CSAPRIWQETQYF.

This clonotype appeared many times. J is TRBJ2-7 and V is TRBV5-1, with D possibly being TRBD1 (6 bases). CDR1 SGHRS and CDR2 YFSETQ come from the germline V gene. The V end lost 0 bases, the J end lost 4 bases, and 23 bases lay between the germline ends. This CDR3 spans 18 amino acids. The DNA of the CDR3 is TGCGCCAGCAGCTTGGGGGGTGGCAGGGGCGTTAGGTCGTACGAGCAGTACTTC. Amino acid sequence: CASSLGGGRGVRSYEQYF.

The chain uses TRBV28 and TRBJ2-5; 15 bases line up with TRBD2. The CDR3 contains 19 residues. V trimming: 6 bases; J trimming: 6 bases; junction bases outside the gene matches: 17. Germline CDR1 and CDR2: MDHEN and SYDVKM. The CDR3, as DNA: TGTGCCAGCAGCCCCGAACTAGGACTAGCGGGAGGGCCAGGGAAGACCCAGTACTTC. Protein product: CASSPELGLAGGPGKTQYF.

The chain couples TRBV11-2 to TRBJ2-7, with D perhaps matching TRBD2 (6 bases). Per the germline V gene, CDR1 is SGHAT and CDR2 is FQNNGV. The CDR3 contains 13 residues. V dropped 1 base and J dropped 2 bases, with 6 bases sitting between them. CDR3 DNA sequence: TGTGCCAGCAGCTTAGGGACTACCTACGAGCAGTACTTC. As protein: CASSLGTTYEQYF.

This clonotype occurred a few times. The CDR3 loop is CASRFHTDTQYF. The CDR3 coding sequence is TGTGCCAGCAGGTTCCACACAGATACGCAGTATTTT. The chain links TRBV5-6 to TRBJ2-3; no reliable D call. The CDR3 consists of 12 residues. V was shortened by 5 bases and J by 2 bases, with 6 bases between the two germline ends. Germline V gene lookup returns CDR1 SGHDT and CDR2 YYEEEE.

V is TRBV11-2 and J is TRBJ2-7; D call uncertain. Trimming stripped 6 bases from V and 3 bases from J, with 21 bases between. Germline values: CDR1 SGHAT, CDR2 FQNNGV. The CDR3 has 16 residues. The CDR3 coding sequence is TGTGCCAGCAGATATCGACCCCACCAACCTGACTACGAGCAGTACTTC. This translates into CASRYRPHQPDYEQYF.

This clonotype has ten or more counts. CDR3 region: CASSQRGDRTDTQYF. The CDR3 bases are TGTGCCAGCAGCCAACGGGGAGATCGCACAGATACGCAGTATTTT. The V gene is TRBV3-1, the J gene TRBJ2-3, with a tentative D call TRBD2 (5 bases). This CDR3 is 15 amino acids long. CDR1 is LGHDT and CDR2 is YNNKEL in the germline V gene (reference sequence). V was trimmed by 2 bases and J by 1 base, leaving 10 bases between them.

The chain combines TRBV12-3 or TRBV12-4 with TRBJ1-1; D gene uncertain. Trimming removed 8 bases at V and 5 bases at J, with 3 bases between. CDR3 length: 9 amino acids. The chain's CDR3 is CASGTEAFF. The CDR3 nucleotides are TGTGCCAGCGGTACTGAAGCTTTCTTT.

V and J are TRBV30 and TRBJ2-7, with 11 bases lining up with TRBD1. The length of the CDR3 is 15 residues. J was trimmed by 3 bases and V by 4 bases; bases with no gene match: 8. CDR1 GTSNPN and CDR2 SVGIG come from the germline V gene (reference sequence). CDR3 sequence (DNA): TGTGCCTGGATGGTTTATGGGACAGGGGGCTACGAGCAGTACTTC. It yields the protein CAWMVYGTGGYEQYF.

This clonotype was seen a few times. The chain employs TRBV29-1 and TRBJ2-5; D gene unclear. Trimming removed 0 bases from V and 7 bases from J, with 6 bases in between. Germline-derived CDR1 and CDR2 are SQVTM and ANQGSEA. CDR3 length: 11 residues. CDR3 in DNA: TGCAGCGTTGAAGATCGTCGGACCCAGTACTTC. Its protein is CSVEDRRTQYF.